This T cell receptor (beta chain) was captured by sequencing in a study of T cells in Graves' hyperthyroidism and ophthalmopathy. Study conclusions and caveats: In the blood, most expanded thyroid clonotypes above 0.001 appeared as well.

Not enrolled were patients with uncontrolled infection, other autoimmune disease, pregnancy or lactation. On this clonotype itself: Its target is unknown.

V shed 6 bases, J shed 8 bases, and the junction held 12 bases outside the gene matches. Germline-derived CDR1 and CDR2 are SGHTA and FQGNSA. The CDR3 contains 15 residues. Amplification yielded TCR beta CDR3 regions, with RNA transcripts as the source. First-round RT-PCR targeting the TCR CDR3 was performed with the HTBI primer set. One entry per CDR3 protein, called by TCRdb with MiXCR from the multiplex PCR reads. The sample gives about 510,000 distinct CDR3 sequences, 40% to 55% of which show up once; about 45% is in the top ten. The genes are TRBV7-2 and TRBJ1-4; 7 nucleotides match TRBD1. Sequencing used peripheral blood or thyroid tissue (not recorded which). This clonotype was sampled from an adult woman with Graves' disease, either hyperthyroidism or ophthalmopathy (not recorded which). CDR3 sequence (DNA): TGTGCCAGCAGTCCGAGGGACAGTCGACGGGAAAAACTGTTTTTT. It is translated as CASSPRDSRREKLFF.